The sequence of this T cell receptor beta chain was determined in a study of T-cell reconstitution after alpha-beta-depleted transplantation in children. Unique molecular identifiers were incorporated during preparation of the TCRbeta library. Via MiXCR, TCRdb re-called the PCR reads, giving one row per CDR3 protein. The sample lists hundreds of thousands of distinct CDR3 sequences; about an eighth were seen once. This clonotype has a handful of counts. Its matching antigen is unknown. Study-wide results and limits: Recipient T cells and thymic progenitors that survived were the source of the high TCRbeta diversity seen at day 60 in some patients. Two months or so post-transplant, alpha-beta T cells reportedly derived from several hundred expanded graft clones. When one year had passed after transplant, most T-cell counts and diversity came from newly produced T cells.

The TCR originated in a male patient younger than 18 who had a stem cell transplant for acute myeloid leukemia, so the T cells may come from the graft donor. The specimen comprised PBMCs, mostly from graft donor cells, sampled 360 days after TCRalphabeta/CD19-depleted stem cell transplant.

This CDR3 reads CASSTEAKNIQYF. The CDR3 bases are TGTGCCAGCAGTACAGAGGCCAAAAACATTCAGTACTTC. The chain recombines TRBV12-3 or TRBV12-4 with TRBJ2-4; D call uncertain. This CDR3 is built from 13 residues. With 5 bases removed from V and 1 base from J, the gap between germline ends came to 6 bases.